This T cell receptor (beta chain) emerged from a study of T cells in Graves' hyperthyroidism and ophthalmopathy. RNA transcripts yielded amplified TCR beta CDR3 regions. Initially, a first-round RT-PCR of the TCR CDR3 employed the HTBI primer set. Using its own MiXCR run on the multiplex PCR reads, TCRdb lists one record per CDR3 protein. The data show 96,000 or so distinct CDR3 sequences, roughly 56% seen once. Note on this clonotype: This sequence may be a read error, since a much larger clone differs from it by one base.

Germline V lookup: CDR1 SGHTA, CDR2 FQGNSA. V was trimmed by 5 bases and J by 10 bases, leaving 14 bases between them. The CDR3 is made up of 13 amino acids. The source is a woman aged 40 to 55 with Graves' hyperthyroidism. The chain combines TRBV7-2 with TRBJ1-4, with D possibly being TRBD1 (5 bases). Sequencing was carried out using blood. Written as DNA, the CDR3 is TGTGCCAGCAGCGGGGCCGTGCTGGTAAAACTGTTTTTT. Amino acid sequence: CASSGAVLVKLFF. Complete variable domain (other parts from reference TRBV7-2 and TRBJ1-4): GAGVSQSPSNKVTEKGKDVELRCDPISGHTALYWYRQSLGQGLEFLIYFQGNSAPDKSGLPSDRFSAERTGGSVSTLTIQRTQQEDSAVYLCASSGAVLVKLFFGSGTQLSVL.